This TCR beta chain emerged from a study of cytomegalovirus exposure and HLA in healthy donors. Study-wide results and limits: Cytomegalovirus-associated TCR beta chains were listed, numbering 150 to 200. Upon later analysis, TCR association rates were observed to vary by HLA locus, being highest for DRB1 and lowest for HLA-C. Within a later analysis, the majority of CMV-associated TCR beta chains appeared HLA-restricted.

Primers included in the PCR were 60 Vbeta and 13 Jbeta primers. The table came from immunoSEQ multiplex PCR; TCRdb's copy has only in-frame clones and leaves some out. The sample includes about 150,000 clones, 79% of them seen just once. Among the donors, all were healthy bone marrow donors. In regard to this clone: No antigen is known for it.

The V gene's germline CDR1 is GTSNPN and CDR2 SVGIG (reference sequence). With 0 bases removed from V and 2 bases from J, the gap between germline ends came to 14 bases. This CDR3 has 15 amino acids. The sequenced material came from PBMCs. This TCR was sampled from a man over 45 in good health and CMV-seropositive. The V call is TRBV30, the J call TRBJ2-7; the D gene is possibly TRBD1 (6 bases). In nucleotides, the CDR3 is TGTGCCTGGAGTGTACTTGCAGGGGCTCCCTACGAGCAGTACTTC. Translation: CAWSVLAGAPYEQYF.